This entry is about one T cell receptor beta chain. Its target is not known. With V trimmed by 4 bases and J by 2 bases, 13 bases remained unmatched. CDR1 and CDR2 (germline): SQVTM, ANQGSEA. The length of the CDR3 is 17 residues. This entry is derived from a study of early T cells in non-severe SARS-CoV-2 infection. Study overall: Alpha and beta chains were unpaired, from unsorted whole-blood bulk RNA.

Study results and limitations: Matches to VDJdb favored anti-spike CD8 responses and missed private and CD4 specificities.

Individual cDNA molecules received unique molecular identifiers. TCRdb reprocessed the 5' RACE reads with MiXCR, giving one entry per CDR3 protein. Seen here are tens of thousands of distinct CDR3 sequences, around 13% observed once, and the top ten hold around 4.3%. This clonotype was obtained from an adult who was a healthcare worker with PCR-confirmed SARS-CoV-2 infection or an uninfected control (not recorded which). Sequencing was performed on whole blood. The chain links TRBV29-1 to TRBJ2-2, with 7 bases matching TRBD1. CDR3 bases: TGCAGCGTTGCCGTGTTATGGGACAGATCTAACACCGGGGAGCTGTTTTTT. Its translation: CSVAVLWDRSNTGELFF.